The T cell receptor (beta chain) under discussion was sequenced for a study of OX40 agonist ivuxolimab in advanced cancers. Study in general: Clinicians treated patients with ivuxolimab, an agonistic anti-OX40 (CD134) antibody. Study-level results: By week 6 at 0.1 to 3.0 mg/kg, blood CD4+ and CD8+ T cells had expanded clonally.

Using immunoSEQ multiplex PCR, the repertoire was profiled, and TCRdb retains in-frame clones only, with some absent. Here the sample spans tens of thousands of clones, around 80% being singletons. For this clone: As yet, its antigen is unknown.

This clonotype was obtained from an adult with an advanced solid tumor such as melanoma, head and neck, liver or kidney cancer. Source: CD4+ or CD8+ T cells sorted from blood, taken in a trial of the OX40 agonist ivuxolimab.

CDR3: CASSHREFSYEQYF. In DNA form, the CDR3 reads TGCGCCAGCAGCCACCGGGAGTTCTCCTACGAGCAGTACTTC. The chain uses TRBV5-1 and TRBJ2-5; the D gene is possibly TRBD2 (6 bases). The end of the DNA is better explained by TRBJ2-7, so the J call may be wrong. The CDR3 has 14 residues. Germline values: CDR1 SGHRS, CDR2 YFSETQ.